The 14 T cell receptor beta chains listed next were all sequenced from one sample in a study of blood T cell repertoires in COVID-19. Profiling relied on immunoSEQ multiplex PCR, and the TCRdb table lists in-frame clones only, not all of them. Seen here are some 150,000 clones, 84% observed once, and the top ten hold under 3%. The specimen sequenced was peripheral blood. These receptors were taken from a human donor with acute or convalescent COVID-19. The donor label of this sample is uncertain.

The chain joins TRBV19 to TRBJ2-7, with TRBD2 matching over 9 bases. Germline V gene lookup returns CDR1 LNHDA and CDR2 SQIVND (reference sequence). This CDR3 comprises 15 residues. The trim removed 7 bases at V and 2 bases at J, leaving 9 bases unmatched. The CDR3 DNA reads as TGTGCCAGTACCGCGGGGGGGACAGCCCCCTACGAGCAGTACTTC. Amino acids: CASTAGGTAPYEQYF.

The V call is TRBV4-1, the J call TRBJ2-1; 14 nucleotides agree with TRBD2. The length of the CDR3 is 15 residues. The germline CDR1 and CDR2 sequences are MGHRA and YSYEKL. Trimming cost V 4 bases and J 9 bases; bases outside gene matches: 5. The CDR3 sequence is CASSPRLAGGPEQFF. CDR3 in DNA: TGCGCCAGCAGCCCCCGACTAGCGGGGGGGCCTGAGCAGTTCTTC.

The chain carries TRBV19 and TRBJ2-1, with D perhaps matching TRBD2 (5 bases). Trimming removed 4 bases from V and 5 bases from J, with 15 bases in between. The CDR3 length is 15 residues. The V gene's germline CDR1 is LNHDA and CDR2 SQIVND (reference sequence). The CDR3: CASSNGGLGDNEQFF. CDR3 DNA: TGTGCCAGTAGTAACGGCGGCCTCGGGGACAATGAGCAGTTCTTC. The full variable domain, rest sourced from reference TRBV19 and TRBJ2-1, is DGGITQSPKYLFRKEGQNVTLSCEQNLNHDAMYWYRQDPGQGLRLIYYSQIVNDFQKGDIAEGYSVSREKKESFPLTVTSAQKNPTAFYLCASSNGGLGDNEQFFGPGTRLTVL.

This clone was seen repeatedly, ten times or more. V gene TRBV7-2 combines with J gene TRBJ1-5; TRBD1 aligns across 7 bases. Germline loops: CDR1 SGHTA, CDR2 FQGNSA. The CDR3 is made up of 15 amino acids. V dropped 5 bases and J dropped 6; count of bases not matched to a gene: 10. The CDR3 protein is CASSPPSTGPQPQHF. The CDR3 DNA sequence: TGTGCCAGCAGCCCCCCGTCGACAGGGCCTCAGCCCCAGCATTTT.

The chain is built from TRBV5-4 and TRBJ2-5; D is perhaps TRBD2 (6 bases). CDR1 is SGHNT and CDR2 is YYREEE in the germline V gene (reference sequence). The CDR3 is 14 residues long. V shed 2 bases and J shed 5 bases, with 13 bases lying between them. The CDR3 nucleotides read TGTGCCAGCAGCTTTAGCGGAGCCAGTGAGACCCAGTACTTC. Encoded protein: CASSFSGASETQYF.

The J gene is TRBJ2-6, the V gene TRBV21-1; the D call TRBD2 from the table was never checked on the DNA. TRBV21-1 is a pseudogene. The CDR3 covers 15 residues. The CDR3 bases are TGTGCCAGCAGCAAACCCGGGTCTGGGGCCAACGTCCTGACTTTC. Protein: CASSKPGSGANVLTF.

About this clone itself: An end of the junction does not agree with germline; a read error may underlie this. The gene calls are TRBV7-9 and TRBJ1-5, with D possibly being TRBD1 (6 bases). In germline, CDR1 is SEHNR, CDR2 FQNEAQ (reference sequence). The CDR3 covers 15 residues. The CDR3 region has the DNA TGTGCCAGCAGTTTAGTACAGGGTGATAATCAGCCCCAGCATTTT. Its protein is CASSLVQGDNQPQHF.

This chain links TRBV5-4 with TRBJ2-5; 7 bases align to TRBD1. Looked up from germline, CDR1 is SGHNT and CDR2 is YYREEE (reference sequence). The V and J ends lost 2 bases and 7 bases, in that order; junction bases with no gene match: 8. The CDR3 covers 14 residues. CDR3 DNA: TGTGCCAGCAGCTTAGGGGATGCAGGGGGGACCCAGTACTTC. Translation gives CASSLGDAGGTQYF.

The chain combines TRBV3-1 (or the pseudogene TRBV3-2) with TRBJ2-2, with a tentative D call TRBD1 (6 bases). The CDR3 runs 15 residues. Germline CDR1 LGHDT, CDR2 YNNKEL (reference sequence). With 4 bases removed from V and 5 bases from J, the gap between germline ends came to 14 bases. As DNA, the CDR3 is TGTGCCAGCAGCCCACAGGGAATATGGACCGGGGAGCTGTTTTTT. As protein: CASSPQGIWTGELFF.

This clone was detected once. The chain joins TRBV5-5 to TRBJ1-2; possibly TRBD1 for D (5 bases). CDR3 size: 13 residues. The germline V and J ends were trimmed by 2 bases and 3 bases, with 8 bases remaining between them. The germline V gene has CDR1 SGHKS and CDR2 YYEKEE (reference sequence). The CDR3 sequence is CASSFLGDYGYTF. CDR3 DNA sequence: TGTGCCAGCAGCTTTTTAGGGGACTATGGCTACACCTTC.

This sequence joins TRBV11-2 and TRBJ1-3; D gene uncertain. The CDR3 totals 13 residues. Trimming removed 1 base at V and 6 bases at J, with 7 bases between. CDR1 and CDR2 from the germline V gene are SGHAT and FQNNGV. CDR3 residues: CASSLVQLNTIYF. CDR3 DNA: TGTGCCAGCAGCTTAGTACAGTTAAACACCATATATTTT. The whole variable domain, remainder taken from reference TRBV11-2 and TRBJ1-3, is EAGVAQSPRYKIIEKRQSVAFWCNPISGHATLYWYQQILGQGPKLLIQFQNNGVVDDSQLPKDRFSAERLKGVDSTLKIQPAKLEDSAVYLCASSLVQLNTIYFGEGSWLTVV.

The V gene is TRBV19, the J gene TRBJ1-5; 8 positions match TRBD1. Germline CDR1 and CDR2: LNHDA and SQIVND (reference sequence). The CDR3 contains 16 residues. V gave up 4 bases and J gave up 4 bases; unmatched junction bases: 9. The CDR3 region is CASSRTGTGTNQPQHF. CDR3 DNA: TGTGCCAGTAGTAGAACTGGGACAGGTACTAATCAGCCCCAGCATTTT.

The chain joins TRBV28 to TRBJ1-4; D call uncertain. Germline CDR1 and CDR2: MDHEN and SYDVKM. The CDR3 consists of 15 residues. V shed 5 bases and J shed 4 bases, with 14 bases lying between them. CDR3: CASSPDPDINEKLFF. In DNA form, the CDR3 reads TGTGCCAGCAGTCCAGACCCTGACATTAATGAAAAACTGTTTTTT. Looking up the rest from reference TRBV28 and TRBJ1-4 gives the full variable domain: DVKVTQSSRYLVKRTGEKVFLECVQDMDHENMFWYRQDPGLGLRLIYFSYDVKMKEKGDIPEGYSVSREKKERFSLILESASTNQTSMYLCASSPDPDINEKLFFGSGTQLSVL.

This clone is a singleton in its sample. The gene calls are TRBV7-9 and TRBJ1-4; TRBD1 matches 8 bases. The junction had 5 bases not matched to a gene; V was cut back by 5 bases and J by 0 bases. The CDR3 spans 16 residues. CDR1 is SEHNR and CDR2 is FQNEAQ in the germline V gene (reference sequence). CDR3 sequence: CASSRQGPATNEKLFF. The DNA of the CDR3 is TGTGCCAGCAGCCGACAGGGGCCCGCAACTAATGAAAAACTGTTTTTT.